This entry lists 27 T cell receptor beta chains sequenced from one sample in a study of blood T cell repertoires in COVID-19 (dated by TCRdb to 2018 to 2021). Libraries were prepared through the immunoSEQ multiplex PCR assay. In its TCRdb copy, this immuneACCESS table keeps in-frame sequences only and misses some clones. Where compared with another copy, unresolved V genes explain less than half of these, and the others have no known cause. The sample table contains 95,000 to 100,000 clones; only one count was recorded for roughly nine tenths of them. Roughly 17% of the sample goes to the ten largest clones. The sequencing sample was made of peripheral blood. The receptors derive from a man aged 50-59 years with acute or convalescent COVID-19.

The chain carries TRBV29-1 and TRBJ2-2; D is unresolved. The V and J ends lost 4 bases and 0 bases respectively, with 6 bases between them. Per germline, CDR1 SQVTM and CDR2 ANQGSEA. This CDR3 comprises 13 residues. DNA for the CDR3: TGCAGCGTTGTTCAGGCGAACACCGGGGAGCTGTTTTTT. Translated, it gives CSVVQANTGELFF.

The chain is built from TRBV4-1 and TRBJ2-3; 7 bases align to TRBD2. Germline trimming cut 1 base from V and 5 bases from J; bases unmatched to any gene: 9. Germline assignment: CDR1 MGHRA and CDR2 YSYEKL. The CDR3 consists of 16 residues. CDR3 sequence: CASSQGHGGKEDTQYF. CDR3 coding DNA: TGCGCCAGCAGCCAAGGTCACGGGGGGAAGGAAGATACGCAGTATTTT.

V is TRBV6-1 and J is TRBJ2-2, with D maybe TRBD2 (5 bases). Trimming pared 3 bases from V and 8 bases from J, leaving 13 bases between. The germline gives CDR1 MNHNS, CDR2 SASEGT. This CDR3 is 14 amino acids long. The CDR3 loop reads CASSEWRRAGELFF. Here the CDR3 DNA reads TGTGCCAGCAGTGAGTGGAGGAGAGCAGGGGAGCTGTTTTTT.

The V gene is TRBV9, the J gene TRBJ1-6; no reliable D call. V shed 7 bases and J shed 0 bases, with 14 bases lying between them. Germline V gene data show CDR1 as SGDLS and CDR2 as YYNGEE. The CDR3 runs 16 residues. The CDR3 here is CASGATSSSYNSPLHF. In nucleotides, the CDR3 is TGTGCCAGCGGCGCTACCTCGAGCTCCTATAATTCACCCCTCCACTTT.

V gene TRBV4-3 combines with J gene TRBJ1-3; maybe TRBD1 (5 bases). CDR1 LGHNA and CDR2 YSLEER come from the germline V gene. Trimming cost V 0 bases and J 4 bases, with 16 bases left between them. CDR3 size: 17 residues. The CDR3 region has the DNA TGCGCCAGCAGCCAAGATACGGGGGGGGTAGGAGGAAACACCATATATTTT. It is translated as CASSQDTGGVGGNTIYF.

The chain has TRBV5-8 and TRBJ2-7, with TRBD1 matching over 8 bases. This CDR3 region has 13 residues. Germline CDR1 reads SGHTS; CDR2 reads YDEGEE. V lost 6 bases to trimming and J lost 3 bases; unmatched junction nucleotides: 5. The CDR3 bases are TGTGCCAGCAACCGGGACAGGTTCTACGAGCAGTACTTC. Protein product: CASNRDRFYEQYF.

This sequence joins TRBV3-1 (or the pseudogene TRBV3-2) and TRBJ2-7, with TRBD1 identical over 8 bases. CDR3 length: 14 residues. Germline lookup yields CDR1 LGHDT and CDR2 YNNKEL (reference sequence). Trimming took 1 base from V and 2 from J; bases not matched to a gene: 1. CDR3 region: CASSQGTGTYEQYF. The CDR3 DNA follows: TGTGCCAGCAGCCAAGGGACAGGGACCTACGAGCAGTACTTC.

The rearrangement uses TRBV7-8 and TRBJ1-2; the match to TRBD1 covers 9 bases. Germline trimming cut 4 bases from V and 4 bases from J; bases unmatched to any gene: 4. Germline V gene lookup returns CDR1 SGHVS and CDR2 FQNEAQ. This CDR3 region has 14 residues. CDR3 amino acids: CASSYATGGYGYTF. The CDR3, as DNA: TGTGCCAGCAGCTACGCGACAGGGGGCTATGGCTACACCTTC.

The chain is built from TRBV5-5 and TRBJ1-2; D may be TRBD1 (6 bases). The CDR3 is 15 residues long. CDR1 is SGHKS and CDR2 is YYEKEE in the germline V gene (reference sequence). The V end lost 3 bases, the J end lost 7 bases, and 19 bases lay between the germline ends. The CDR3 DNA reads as TGTGCCAGCAGCTGGACTTCGGGGGGCAAGGCTGGCTACACCTTC. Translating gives CASSWTSGGKAGYTF.

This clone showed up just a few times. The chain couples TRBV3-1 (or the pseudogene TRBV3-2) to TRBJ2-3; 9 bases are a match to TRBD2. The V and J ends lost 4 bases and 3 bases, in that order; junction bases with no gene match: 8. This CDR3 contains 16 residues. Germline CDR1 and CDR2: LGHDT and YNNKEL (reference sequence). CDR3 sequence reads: CASSPVAGERTDTQYF. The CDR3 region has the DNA TGTGCCAGCAGCCCCGTAGCGGGGGAGAGGACAGATACGCAGTATTTT.

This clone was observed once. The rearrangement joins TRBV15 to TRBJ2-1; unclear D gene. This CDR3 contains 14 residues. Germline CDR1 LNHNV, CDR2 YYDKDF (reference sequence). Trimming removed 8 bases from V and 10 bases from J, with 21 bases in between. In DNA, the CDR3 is TGTGCCACCGAAGACTTAGCTGGGTTTGGGGAGCAGTTCTTC. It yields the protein CATEDLAGFGEQFF.

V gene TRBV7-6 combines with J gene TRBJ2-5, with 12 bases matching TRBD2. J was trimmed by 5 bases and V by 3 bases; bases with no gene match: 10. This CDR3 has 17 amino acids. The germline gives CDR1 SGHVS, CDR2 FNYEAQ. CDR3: CASSLGRLAGGHETQYF. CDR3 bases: TGTGCCAGCAGCTTGGGGCGGCTAGCGGGGGGGCATGAGACCCAGTACTTC.

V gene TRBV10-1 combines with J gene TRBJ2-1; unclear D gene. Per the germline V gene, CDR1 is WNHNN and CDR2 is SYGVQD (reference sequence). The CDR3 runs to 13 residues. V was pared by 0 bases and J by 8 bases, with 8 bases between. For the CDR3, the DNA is TGCGCCAGCAGTGAGTCGCCCCAGGATGAGCAGTTCTTC. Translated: CASSESPQDEQFF.

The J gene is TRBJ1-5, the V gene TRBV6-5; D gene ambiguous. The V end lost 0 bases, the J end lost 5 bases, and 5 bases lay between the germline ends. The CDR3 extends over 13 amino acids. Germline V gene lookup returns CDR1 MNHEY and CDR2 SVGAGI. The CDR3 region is CASSYSRDQPQHF. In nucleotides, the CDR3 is TGTGCCAGCAGTTACTCCCGCGATCAGCCCCAGCATTTT.

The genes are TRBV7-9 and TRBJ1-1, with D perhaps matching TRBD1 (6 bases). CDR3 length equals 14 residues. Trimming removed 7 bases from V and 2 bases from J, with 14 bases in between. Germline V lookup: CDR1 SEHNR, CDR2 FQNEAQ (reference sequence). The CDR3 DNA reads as TGTGCCAGCACCCTCGACAGGAGCAACACTGAAGCTTTCTTT. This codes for CASTLDRSNTEAFF.

The CDR3 DNA reads as TGTGCCAGTAGTATTTTAACAGGGCTCGATCAGCCCCAGCATTTT. This gives the protein CASSILTGLDQPQHF. The chain recombines TRBV19 with TRBJ1-5; TRBD1 might be the D (6 bases). V was pared by 3 bases and J by 5 bases, with 14 bases between. The CDR3 length is 15 residues. Looked up from germline, CDR1 is LNHDA and CDR2 is SQIVND (reference sequence).

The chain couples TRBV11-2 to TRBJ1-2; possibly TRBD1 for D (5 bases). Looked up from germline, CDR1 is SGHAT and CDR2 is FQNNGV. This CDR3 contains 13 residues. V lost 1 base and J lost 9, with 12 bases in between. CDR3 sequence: CASSLAQGDRYTF. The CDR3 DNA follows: TGTGCCAGCAGCTTAGCCCAGGGCGACCGCTACACCTTC.

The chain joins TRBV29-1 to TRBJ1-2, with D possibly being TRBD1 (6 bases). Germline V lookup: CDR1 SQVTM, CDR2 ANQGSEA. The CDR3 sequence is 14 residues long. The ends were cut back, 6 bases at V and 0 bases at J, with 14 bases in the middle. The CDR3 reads CSVEGQLANYGYTF. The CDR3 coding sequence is TGCAGCGTCGAGGGACAATTAGCTAACTATGGCTACACCTTC.

The CDR3 loop reads CASSSPRGGRTTEAFF. The CDR3 DNA sequence: TGTGCCAGCAGCTCTCCCCGGGGGGGTCGGACCACTGAAGCTTTCTTT. The V and J genes are TRBV28 and TRBJ1-1; TRBD1 might be the D (5 bases). This CDR3 has 16 residues. The V end was cut by 6 bases, the J end by 4 bases, with 21 bases between. From germline, CDR1 is MDHEN and CDR2 SYDVKM.

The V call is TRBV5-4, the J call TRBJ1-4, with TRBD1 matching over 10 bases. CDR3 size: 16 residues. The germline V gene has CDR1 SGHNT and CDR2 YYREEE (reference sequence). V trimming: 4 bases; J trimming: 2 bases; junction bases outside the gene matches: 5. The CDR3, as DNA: TGTGCCAGCAGCACGGACAGGGGGATGACTAATGAAAAACTGTTTTTT. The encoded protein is CASSTDRGMTNEKLFF.

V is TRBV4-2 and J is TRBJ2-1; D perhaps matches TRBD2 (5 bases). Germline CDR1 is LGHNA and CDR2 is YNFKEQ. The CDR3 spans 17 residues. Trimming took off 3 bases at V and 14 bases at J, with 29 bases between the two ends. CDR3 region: CASSHNLDSLLSASKFF. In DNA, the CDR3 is TGTGCCAGCAGCCATAATCTGGACTCTTTACTTTCCGCTTCTAAGTTCTTC.

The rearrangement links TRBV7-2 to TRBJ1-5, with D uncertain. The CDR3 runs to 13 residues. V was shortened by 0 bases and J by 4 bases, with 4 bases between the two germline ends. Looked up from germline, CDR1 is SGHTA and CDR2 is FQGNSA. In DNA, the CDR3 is TGTGCCAGCAGCTTAGCGGCTAATCAGCCCCAGCATTTT. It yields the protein CASSLAANQPQHF. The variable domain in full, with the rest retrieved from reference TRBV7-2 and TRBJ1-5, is GAGVSQSPSNKVTEKGKDVELRCDPISGHTALYWYRQSLGQGLEFLIYFQGNSAPDKSGLPSDRFSAERTGGSVSTLTIQRTQQEDSAVYLCASSLAANQPQHFGDGTRLSIL.

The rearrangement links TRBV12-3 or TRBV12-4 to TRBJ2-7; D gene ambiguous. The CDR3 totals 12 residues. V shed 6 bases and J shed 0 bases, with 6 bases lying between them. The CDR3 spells CASSLASYEQYF. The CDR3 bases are TGTGCCAGCAGCCTGGCCTCCTACGAGCAGTACTTC.

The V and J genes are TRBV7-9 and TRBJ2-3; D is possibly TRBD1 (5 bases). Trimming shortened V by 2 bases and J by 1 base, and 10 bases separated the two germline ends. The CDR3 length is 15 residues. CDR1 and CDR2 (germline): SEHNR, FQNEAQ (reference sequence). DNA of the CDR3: TGTGCCAGCAGCTTAAAGGGGCTTCGCACAGATACGCAGTATTTT. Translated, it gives CASSLKGLRTDTQYF.

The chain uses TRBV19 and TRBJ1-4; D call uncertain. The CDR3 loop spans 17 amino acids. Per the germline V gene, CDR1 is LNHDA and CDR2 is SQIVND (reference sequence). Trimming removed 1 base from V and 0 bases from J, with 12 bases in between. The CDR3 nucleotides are TGTGCCAGTAGTATAGTAGCGGCGGCTACAACTAATGAAAAACTGTTTTTT. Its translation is CASSIVAAATTNEKLFF. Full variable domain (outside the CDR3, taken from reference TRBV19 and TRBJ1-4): DGGITQSPKYLFRKEGQNVTLSCEQNLNHDAMYWYRQDPGQGLRLIYYSQIVNDFQKGDIAEGYSVSREKKESFPLTVTSAQKNPTAFYLCASSIVAAATTNEKLFFGSGTQLSVL.

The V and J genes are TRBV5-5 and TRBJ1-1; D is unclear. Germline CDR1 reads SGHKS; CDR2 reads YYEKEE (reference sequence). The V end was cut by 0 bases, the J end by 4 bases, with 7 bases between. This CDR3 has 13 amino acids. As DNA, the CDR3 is TGTGCCAGCAGCTTGGACGGTGTCACTGAAGCTTTCTTT. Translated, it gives CASSLDGVTEAFF.

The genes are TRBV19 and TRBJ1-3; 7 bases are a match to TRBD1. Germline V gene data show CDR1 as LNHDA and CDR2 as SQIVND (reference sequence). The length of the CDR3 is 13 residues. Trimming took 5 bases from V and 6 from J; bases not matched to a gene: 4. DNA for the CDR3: TGTGCCAGTAGTCTGGGACAGACAAACACCATATATTTT. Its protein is CASSLGQTNTIYF.